The entry that follows covers one TCR beta chain sequence. Documented time point: newly diagnosed GD, antithyroid drugs for less than 3 months. PBMCs were the source of the RNA used for TCR sequencing. This record belongs to a study of regulatory T cells in long-lasting Graves disease. Relying on iRepertoire HTBI primers and Arm-PCR of CDR3 regions, the team built TCR beta libraries. As processed by the authors: The samples included 60 to 65 TRBV and some 15 TRBJ segments. TCRdb re-called the multiplex PCR reads through MiXCR, storing one row per CDR3 protein. V and J calls and clone size were set by TCRdb, not the authors. The table has some 500,000 distinct CDR3 sequences, 16% seen once. This CDR3 comprises 14 residues. The V end was cut by 1 base, the J end by 5 bases, with 9 bases between. Germline V CDR1 and CDR2: SGHTA, FQGNSA. The data were also submitted as part of a second study, on T cells in Graves' hyperthyroidism and ophthalmopathy. According to that study: Ophthalmopathy was identified by the model a median about 6.4 months ahead of onset.

The V call is TRBV7-2, the J call TRBJ2-1; D gene uncertain. Sequences were derived from peripheral blood mononuclear cells (PBMCs), sampled at new diagnosis, from a patient treated with antithyroid drugs. The origin of this receptor is a middle-aged woman with Graves disease. CDR3 residues: CASSLGLYNNEQFF. The DNA for the CDR3 is TGTGCCAGCAGCTTAGGACTGTACAACAATGAGCAGTTCTTC.